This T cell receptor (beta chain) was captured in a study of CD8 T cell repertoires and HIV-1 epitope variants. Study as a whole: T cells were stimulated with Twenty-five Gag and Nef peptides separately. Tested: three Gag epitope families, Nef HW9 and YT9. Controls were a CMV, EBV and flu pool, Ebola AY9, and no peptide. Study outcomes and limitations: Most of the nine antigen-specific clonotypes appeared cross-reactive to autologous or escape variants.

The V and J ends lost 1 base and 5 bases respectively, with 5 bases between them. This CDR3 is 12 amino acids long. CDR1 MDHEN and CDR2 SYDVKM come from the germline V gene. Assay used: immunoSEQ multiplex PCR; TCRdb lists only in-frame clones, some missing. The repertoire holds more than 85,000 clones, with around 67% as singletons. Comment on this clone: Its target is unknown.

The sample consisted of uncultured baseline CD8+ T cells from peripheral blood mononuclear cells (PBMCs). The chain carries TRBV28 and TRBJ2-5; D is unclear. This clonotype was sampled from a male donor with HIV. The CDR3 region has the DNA TGTGCCAGCAGTTTATTAGTGGAGACCCAGTACTTC. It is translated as CASSLLVETQYF.